This TCR beta chain comes out of a study of radiation and T cells in renal cell carcinoma. Overall study context: Nephrectomy followed 15 Gy stereotactic body radiation by 4 weeks.

Study-wide results and caveats: No pretreatment tumor biopsies were available for baseline clonotypes.

Germline V gene data show CDR1 as SGHVS and CDR2 as FNYEAQ. The CDR3 length is 13 residues. Trimming removed 5 bases at V and 5 bases at J, with 10 bases between. As regards this clone: Its matching antigen is unknown.

The sample's time point: blood 2 weeks post-SBRT. The treatment: 15 Gy SBRT to primary tumor, nephrectomy 4 weeks later. Serial blood draws occurred at baseline and 2 and 4 weeks post-SBRT. The patient's renal cell carcinoma had clear cell pathology. Using immunoSEQ multiplex PCR, the repertoire was profiled, and TCRdb retains in-frame clones only, with some absent. The sample includes roughly 130,000 clones, more than 75% of them seen just once. The sample here was blood, taken from a patient whose treatment included radiotherapy and nephrectomy. This clonotype originated in a woman in her sixties or seventies with renal cell carcinoma. The rearrangement joins TRBV7-6 to TRBJ1-5; D is uncertain. The CDR3 protein is CASSPGFDQPQHF. The CDR3 DNA is TGTGCCAGCAGCCCGGGCTTCGATCAGCCCCAGCATTTT. Supplemented by reference TRBV7-6 and TRBJ1-5, the full variable domain reads GAGVSQSPRYKVTKRGQDVALRCDPISGHVSLYWYRQALGQGPEFLTYFNYEAQQDKSGLPNDRFSAERPEGSISTLTIQRTEQRDSAMYRCASSPGFDQPQHFGDGTRLSIL.